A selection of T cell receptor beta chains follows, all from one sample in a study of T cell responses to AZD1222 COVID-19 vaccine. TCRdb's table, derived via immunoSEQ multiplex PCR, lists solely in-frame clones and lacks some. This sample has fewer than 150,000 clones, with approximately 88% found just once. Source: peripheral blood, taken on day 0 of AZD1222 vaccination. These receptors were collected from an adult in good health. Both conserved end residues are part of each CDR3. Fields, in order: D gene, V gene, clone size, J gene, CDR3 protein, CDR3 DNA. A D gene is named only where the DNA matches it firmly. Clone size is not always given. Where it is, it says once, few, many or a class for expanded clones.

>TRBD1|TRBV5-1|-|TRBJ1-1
CASSSGQLNTEAFF
TGCGCCAGCAGCTCGGGACAGCTGAACACTGAAGCTTTCTTT
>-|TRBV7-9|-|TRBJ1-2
CASSLIPIGGYTF
TGTGCCAGCAGCTTAATTCCAATCGGGGGCTACACCTTC
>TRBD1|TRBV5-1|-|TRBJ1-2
CASSSGGTGNYGYTF
TGCGCCAGCAGCTCCGGGGGGACAGGGAACTATGGCTACACCTTC
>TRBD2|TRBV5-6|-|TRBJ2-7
CASSALTSGTSYEQYF
TGTGCCAGCAGCGCTTTGACTAGCGGGACCTCCTACGAGCAGTACTTC
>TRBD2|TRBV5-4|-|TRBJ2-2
CASSLDTSGRLGELFF
TGTGCCAGCAGCTTGGACACTAGCGGGAGACTCGGGGAGCTGTTTTTT
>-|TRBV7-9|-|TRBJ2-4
CASSLAGGGDIQYF
TGTGCCAGCAGCTTAGCCGGGGGCGGGGACATTCAGTACTTC
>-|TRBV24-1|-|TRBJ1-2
CATSDLQDGYTF
TGTGCCACCAGTGATTTGCAGGATGGCTACACCTTC
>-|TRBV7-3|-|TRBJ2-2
CASSLDPPGNTGELFF
TGTGCCAGCAGCTTAGACCCCCCGGGGAACACCGGGGAGCTGTTTTTT
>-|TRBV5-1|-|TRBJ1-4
CASSSSGATNEKLFF
TGCGCCAGCAGCTCCTCGGGAGCAACTAATGAAAAACTGTTTTTT
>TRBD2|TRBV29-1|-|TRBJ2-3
CSVDGLAGITDTQYF
TGCAGCGTTGACGGGCTAGCGGGAATCACAGATACGCAGTATTTT
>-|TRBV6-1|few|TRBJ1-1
CASSEAWRDVGAFF
TGTGCCAGCAGTGAAGCGTGGCGCGATGTAGGAGCTTTCTTT
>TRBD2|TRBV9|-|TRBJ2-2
CASSVAASGSNTGELFF
TGTGCCAGCAGCGTAGCCGCTAGCGGGTCGAACACCGGGGAGCTGTTTTTT
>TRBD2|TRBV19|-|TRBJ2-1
CASSTRLAGIEQFF
TGTGCCAGTAGTACTCGACTAGCGGGGATCGAGCAGTTCTTC
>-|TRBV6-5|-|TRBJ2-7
CASSYAMGGRQYF
TGTGCCAGCAGTTACGCAATGGGTGGACGGCAGTACTTC
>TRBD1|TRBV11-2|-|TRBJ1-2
CASSLGRDRVSDTF
TGTGCCAGCAGCTTAGGCCGGGACAGGGTCTCGGACACCTTC
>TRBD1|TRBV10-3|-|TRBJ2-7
CAISRNGQGSYEQYF
TGTGCCATCAGTCGGAACGGACAGGGGTCCTACGAGCAGTACTTC
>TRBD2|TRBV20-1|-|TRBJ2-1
CSAREFDEQFF
TGCAGTGCGCGGGAGTTCGATGAGCAGTTCTTC
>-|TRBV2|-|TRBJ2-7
CASCPTYEQYF
TGTGCCTCTTGTCCCACCTACGAGCAGTACTTC
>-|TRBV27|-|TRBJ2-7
CASSPRRFSYEQYF
TGTGCCAGCAGTCCCCGACGGTTCTCCTACGAGCAGTACTTC
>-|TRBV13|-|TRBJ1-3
CASSPGGVGNTIYF
TGTGCCAGCAGCCCCGGCGGGGTCGGAAACACCATATATTTT
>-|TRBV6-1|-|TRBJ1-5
CASSEVASQPQHF
TGTGCCAGCAGTGAAGTAGCCAGCCAGCCCCAGCATTTT
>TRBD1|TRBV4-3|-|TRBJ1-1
CASSQFLSGQTNTEAFF
TGCGCCAGCAGCCAATTTCTCTCGGGACAGACGAACACTGAAGCTTTCTTT
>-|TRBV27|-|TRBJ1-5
CASSQSGNQPQHF
TGTGCCAGCAGTCAATCAGGAAATCAGCCCCAGCATTTT
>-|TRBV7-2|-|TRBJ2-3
CASSLGAGSGTDTQYF
TGTGCCAGCAGCTTAGGGGCGGGGAGTGGAACAGATACGCAGTATTTT
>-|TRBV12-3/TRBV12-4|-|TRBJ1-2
CASSSDYGYTF
TGTGCCAGCAGTTCTGACTATGGCTACACCTTC
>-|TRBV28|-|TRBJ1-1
CASIRSNTEAFF
TGTGCCAGCATCAGGTCAAACACTGAAGCTTTCTTT
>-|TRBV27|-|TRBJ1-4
CASKQGSEKLFF
TGTGCCAGCAAGCAGGGAAGTGAAAAACTGTTTTTT
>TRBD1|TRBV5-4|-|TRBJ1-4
CASSQYGQATNEKLFF
TGTGCCAGCAGCCAATACGGACAGGCAACTAATGAAAAACTGTTTTTT
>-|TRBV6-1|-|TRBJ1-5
CASSESFDQPQHF
TGTGCCAGCAGTGAATCCTTCGATCAGCCCCAGCATTTT
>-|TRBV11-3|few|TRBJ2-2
CASQDTGELFF
TGTGCCAGTCAAGACACCGGGGAGCTGTTTTTT
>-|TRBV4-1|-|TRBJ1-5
CASSQDRGFNQPQHF
TGCGCCAGCAGCCAAGACAGGGGTTTCAATCAGCCCCAGCATTTT
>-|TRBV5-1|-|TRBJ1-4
CASSLGVGDEKLFF
TGCGCCAGCAGCTTGGGTGTAGGGGACGAAAAACTGTTTTTT
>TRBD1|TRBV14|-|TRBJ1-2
CASSPRDRGNYGYTF
TGTGCCAGCAGCCCGAGGGACAGGGGGAACTATGGCTACACCTTC
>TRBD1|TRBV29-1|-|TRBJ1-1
CSAGTGATEAFF
TGCAGCGCCGGGACAGGGGCCACTGAAGCTTTCTTT
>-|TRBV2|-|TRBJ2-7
CASSEFGFAYEQYF
TGTGCCAGCAGTGAATTCGGGTTCGCCTACGAGCAGTACTTC
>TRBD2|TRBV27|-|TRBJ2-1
CASSSLASGDNEQFF
TGTGCCAGCAGTTCTCTGGCTAGCGGGGACAATGAGCAGTTCTTC
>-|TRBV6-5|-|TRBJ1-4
CASIPTGGANEKLFF
TGTGCCAGCATCCCGACAGGAGGCGCTAATGAAAAACTGTTTTTT
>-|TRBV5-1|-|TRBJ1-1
CASSLGEQNTEAFF
TGCGCCAGCAGCTTGGGGGAGCAAAACACTGAAGCTTTCTTT
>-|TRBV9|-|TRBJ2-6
CASSGGTLGANVLTF
TGTGCCAGCAGCGGGGGCACCCTTGGGGCCAACGTCCTGACTTTC
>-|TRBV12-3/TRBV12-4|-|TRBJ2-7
CASSLRTYEQYF
TGTGCCAGCAGTCTTCGGACCTACGAGCAGTACTTC
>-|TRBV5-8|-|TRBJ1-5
CASSLERGQPQHF
TGTGCCAGCAGCTTGGAGCGCGGTCAGCCCCAGCATTTT
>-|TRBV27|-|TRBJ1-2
CASSPGLDYGYTF
TGTGCCAGCAGCCCGGGACTGGACTATGGCTACACCTTC
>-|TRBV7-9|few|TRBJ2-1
CASSLGTVNEQFF
TGTGCCAGCAGCTTAGGGACAGTTAATGAGCAGTTCTTC
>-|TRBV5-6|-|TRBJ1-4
CASSLSEKLFF
TGTGCCAGCAGCTTGAGTGAAAAACTGTTTTTT
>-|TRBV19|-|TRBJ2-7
CASSIEGEGIYEQYF
TGTGCCAGTAGTATAGAGGGGGAAGGGATCTACGAGCAGTACTTC
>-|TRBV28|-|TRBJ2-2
CASSFQGPTGELFF
TGTGCCAGCAGTTTCCAGGGACCCACCGGGGAGCTGTTTTTT
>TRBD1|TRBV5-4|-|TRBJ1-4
CASSSHSGTGSNEKLFF
TGTGCCAGCAGCTCACACTCCGGGACAGGCTCTAATGAAAAACTGTTTTTT
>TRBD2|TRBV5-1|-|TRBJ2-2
CASRTLAGENTGELFF
TGCGCCAGCAGAACTCTAGCGGGGGAGAACACCGGGGAGCTGTTTTTT
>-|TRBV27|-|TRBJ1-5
CASSRDRNSNQPQHF
TGTGCCAGCAGTCGCGACAGGAATAGCAATCAGCCCCAGCATTTT
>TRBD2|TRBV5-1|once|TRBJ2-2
CASSRGTSKGTGELFF
TGCGCCAGCAGCAGGGGGACTAGCAAGGGCACCGGGGAGCTGTTTTTT
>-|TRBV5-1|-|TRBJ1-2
CASSFGRGGDGYTF
TGCGCCAGCAGCTTTGGCAGGGGTGGAGATGGCTACACCTTC
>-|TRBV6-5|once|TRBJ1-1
CASSYSAGDTEAFF
TGTGCCAGCAGTTATTCGGCGGGGGACACTGAAGCTTTCTTT
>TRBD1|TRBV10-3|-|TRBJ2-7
CASGGQQSYEQYF
TGTGCCTCAGGGGGCCAGCAGTCCTACGAGCAGTACTTC